This TCR beta chain was captured in a study of shared clonotypes between healthy human individuals (dated by TCRdb to about 2020). About the full investigation: Two women and a few men aged 18 to 49 years were included in the cohort. For each donor, three plates each were used for CD4 naive and CD4 memory, two plates were used for CD8 naive, and one plate was used for CD8 memory. To estimate repertoire size and how much clonotype sharing occurs between individuals, the study deeply sequenced the blood TCR repertoires of several healthy adults. To increase sequencing depth and limit assay-specific biases, TCR repertoire library preparation and sequencing were carried out by different laboratories using diverse techniques. Each donor's leukapheresis produced roughly between about 0.8 and 10 billion PBMCs.

Sequences MGHRA (CDR1) and YSYEKL (CDR2) are obtained from the germline V gene. Here V drops 1 base and J drops 5 bases, and the junction holds 7 bases not matched to any gene. Taken from cysteine to phenylalanine, the CDR3 has 16 residues. This entry keeps only the CDR3 DNA: 48 bases, framed from base 1. TCR CDR3 regions were amplified from genomic DNA by multiplex PCR using the deep immunoSEQ assay. Extracted genomic DNA from each cell subset was distributed evenly across all wells of several immunoSEQ 96-well plates, and each plate was treated as a replicate. For sorted subsets, approximately 210 ng of genomic DNA, equivalent to roughly 33,000 T cell genomes, went into each replicate PCR. Purified libraries were quantified with a Qubit 3.0 fluorometer, sized on a Bioanalyzer 2100, and re-quantified with the KAPA Library Quantification kit. Every immunoSEQ 96-well plate was sequenced on a dedicated single-read 150-cycle Illumina NextSeq 550 flow cell. The original pipeline was this. Because only junctional sequences without quality scores were contained in the immunoSEQ output, filtering matching that applied to full-length reads could not be performed. To assign V/J genes and CDR3, sequences were annotated against IMGT germline references using PyIR, a Python wrapper for IgBLAST v1.9. Reads were removed for weak V/J assignments (E-value above 1e-6), missing CDR3, stop codons, out-of-frame junctions, or ambiguous translated residues. A V3J clonotype was defined by an identical inferred V gene, J gene, and CDR3 amino acid sequence. Percentage overlap between repertoires was calculated by dividing the number of shared unique clonotypes by the size of the smaller repertoire. Three approaches were used to assess repertoire richness: RTK rarefaction, the Chao1 estimator, and Recon v2.1 estimates of unobserved clonotypes. Generation probabilities were computed with OLGA for all TCRbeta clonotypes obtained by the gDNA method from several donors. Drawn from immuneACCESS, this table holds only the in-frame rearrangements with V and J called that TCRdb kept. Clones are partly lost; checked studies trace under half to an unresolved V gene and leave the rest unexplained. V and J calls and clone size are copied from that table; D and trimming were computed from the DNA. Within this sample are about 360,000 clones, with around 79% of them counted one time only. The leading ten clones occupy about 10% of the sample.

Study-level results and caveats: Incomplete sequencing was indicated by rarefaction of sorted-subset datasets, despite the large sequencing depth. Sharing across several donors was observed for about 4.8% of naive CD4, over 3% of naive CD8, 2.3% of memory CD4, and about 0.38% of memory CD8 clonotypes. Naive subsets generally had larger estimated clonotype richness than memory subsets. Sampling was restricted to blood, and TCR repertoires in tissue are likely to differ from TCR repertoires in blood. Compared with non-shared clonotypes, clonotypes shared by all four sorted-subset donors had higher generation probabilities. The small number of donors limited the genetic and exposure-history diversity represented. Based on pairwise subsampling, the degree of clonotype sharing among donors was expected to be affected by sequencing depth.

The donors were healthy, HIV-negative adults who had no recently reported acute infections or vaccinations. Every donor was a Caucasian adult residing in Nashville, Tennessee, USA. CD4+ T cells were enriched by magnetic negative selection; naive cells were then positively selected on CD45RA, and the negative fraction formed the memory subset. Blood was collected by leukapheresis, and PBMCs were isolated by Ficoll-Histopaque density gradient centrifugation and then cryopreserved in liquid nitrogen vapor phase. Analytical flow cytometry was used to check the purity and quantity of every magnetically sorted T cell population. Genomic DNA was isolated from each sorted fraction and quantified by UV absorbance on a Nanodrop 2000c. This clone has just a few counts. Its specific antigen is unknown. Per-nucleotide qualities are absent, and no much larger clonotype sits a single base away.

This chain is built from TRBV4-1 and TRBJ2-3, with 9 junctional bases fitting TRBD1. This TCR came from a man aged 30 to 39 in good health. The sample taken for sequencing was memory CD4+ T cells sorted from blood. The cell subset or site label on this specimen signifies: CD45RA-negative fraction. The base sequence is TGCGCCAGCAGCCAAGCCGGGACAGGGACGGGAGATACGCAGTATTTT. Its protein is CASSQAGTGTGDTQYF.